The rows below give T cell receptor beta chains drawn from one sample of a study of cytomegalovirus exposure and HLA in healthy donors. Sequencing was performed with immunoSEQ multiplex PCR; in TCRdb, only in-frame clones are kept and a portion is missing. The table lists 240,000 or so clones, approximately 83% of them singletons. Specimen: PBMCs. The origin of the receptors is a woman aged 25 to 39 in good health and CMV-seropositive. The CDR3 runs from the conserved cysteine through the conserved F or W. Fields, in order: J gene, D gene, V gene, clone size, CDR3 DNA, CDR3 protein. A D gene is named only where the DNA matches it firmly. For some rows the clone size is stated as once, few or many, or as a class when expanded; others skip it.

>TRBJ2-7|.|TRBV4-1|.
TGCGCCAGCAGCCAAGAACAGGAGAGCTCCTACGAGCAGTACTTC
CASSQEQESSYEQYF
>TRBJ2-5|.|TRBV7-9|.
TGTGCCAGCAGCTTACAAGGGGCTCAAGAGACCCAGTACTTC
CASSLQGAQETQYF
>TRBJ2-3|.|TRBV11-3|few
TGTGCCAGCAGCCAGGGGCGGGCCACAGATACGCAGTATTTT
CASSQGRATDTQYF
>TRBJ2-1|TRBD2|TRBV27|.
TGTGCCAGCCGAAGGGCGTGGGGTGGGCGGGAGCTTAACAATGAGCAGTTCTTC
CASRRAWGGRELNNEQFF
>TRBJ1-1|.|TRBV28|.
TGTGCCAGCGGATCAGGGGAAAGAGCTTTCTTT
CASGSGERAFF
>TRBJ1-2|.|TRBV19|once
TGTGCCAGTAGTATTGGGTGGCAGGGCCTAGGTGGCTACACCTTC
CASSIGWQGLGGYTF
>TRBJ1-1|TRBD1|TRBV5-4|.
TGTGCCAGCAGCCCCCAACAGGGGGGGGAAGCTTTCTTT
CASSPQQGGEAFF
>TRBJ2-5|TRBD1|TRBV4-2|.
TGTGCCAGCAGCCAAGGGGTAGGGGGCGCATCAGGCGAGACCCAGTACTTC
CASSQGVGGASGETQYF
>TRBJ2-7|TRBD2|TRBV19|.
TGTGCCAGTAGTATAGGGGCGGGAGCGGACAACGAGCAGTACTTC
CASSIGAGADNEQYF
>TRBJ2-5|TRBD2|TRBV29-1|once
TGCAGCGTTTCAACGCTTCCGGGACTAGATCAAGAGACCCAGTACTTC
CSVSTLPGLDQETQYF
>TRBJ1-4|.|TRBV28|.
TGTGCCACAATCGGTGGAGAAAAAAAACTGTTTTTT
CATIGGEKKLFF
>TRBJ2-7|TRBD1|TRBV11-3|.
TGTGCCAGCAGCTTAGGGGGGACAGGGGTCTACGAGCAGTACTTC
CASSLGGTGVYEQYF